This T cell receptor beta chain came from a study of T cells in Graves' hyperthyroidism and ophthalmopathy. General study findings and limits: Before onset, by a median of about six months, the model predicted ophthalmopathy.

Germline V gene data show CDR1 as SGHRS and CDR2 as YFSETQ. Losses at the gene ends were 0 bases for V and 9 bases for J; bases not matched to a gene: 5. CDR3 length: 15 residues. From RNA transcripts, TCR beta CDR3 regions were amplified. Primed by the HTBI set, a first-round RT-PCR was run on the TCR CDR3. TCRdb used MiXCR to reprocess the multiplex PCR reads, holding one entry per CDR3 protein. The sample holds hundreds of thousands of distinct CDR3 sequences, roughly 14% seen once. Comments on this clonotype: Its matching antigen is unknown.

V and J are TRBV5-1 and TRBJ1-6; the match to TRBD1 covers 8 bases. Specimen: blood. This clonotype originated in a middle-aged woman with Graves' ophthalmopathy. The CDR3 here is CASSLDAGGTSPLHF. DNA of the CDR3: TGCGCCAGCAGCTTGGATGCAGGGGGCACTTCACCCCTCCACTTT. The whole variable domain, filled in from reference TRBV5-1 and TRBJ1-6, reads KAGVTQTPRYLIKTRGQQVTLSCSPISGHRSVSWYQQTPGQGLQFLFEYFSETQRNKGNFPGRFSGRQFSNSRSEMNVSTLELGDSALYLCASSLDAGGTSPLHFGNGTRLTVT.